This T cell receptor beta chain appears in the sequencing data of a study of CD8 T cell repertoires and HIV-1 epitope variants. Germline loops: CDR1 SGHNT, CDR2 YYREEE (reference sequence). This CDR3 contains 12 residues. V lost 2 bases to trimming and J lost 4 bases, with 6 bases between them. The table came from immunoSEQ multiplex PCR; TCRdb's copy has only in-frame clones and leaves some out. Among more than 5,000 clones listed, around 71% were seen once. As to this clone: Antigen: not known.

The rearrangement uses TRBV5-4 and TRBJ1-1; possible D gene TRBD1, 5 bases. The TCR was taken from a male donor with HIV. The sequencing sample was made of cultured CD8+ T cells derived from PBMCs. CDR3 amino acids: CASSFGGTEAFF. Written as DNA, the CDR3 is TGTGCCAGCAGCTTCGGGGGCACTGAAGCTTTCTTT.